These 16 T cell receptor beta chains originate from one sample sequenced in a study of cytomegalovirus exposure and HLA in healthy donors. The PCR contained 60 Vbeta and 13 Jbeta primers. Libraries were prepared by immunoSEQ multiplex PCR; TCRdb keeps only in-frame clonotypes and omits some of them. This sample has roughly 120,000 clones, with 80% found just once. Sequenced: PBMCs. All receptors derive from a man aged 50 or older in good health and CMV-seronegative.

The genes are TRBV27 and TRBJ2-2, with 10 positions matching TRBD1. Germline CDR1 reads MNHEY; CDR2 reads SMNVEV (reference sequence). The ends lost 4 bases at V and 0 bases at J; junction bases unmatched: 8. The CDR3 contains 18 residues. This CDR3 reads CASSSGQGFHANTGELFF. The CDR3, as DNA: TGTGCCAGCAGTTCGGGACAGGGGTTTCACGCGAACACCGGGGAGCTGTTTTTT.

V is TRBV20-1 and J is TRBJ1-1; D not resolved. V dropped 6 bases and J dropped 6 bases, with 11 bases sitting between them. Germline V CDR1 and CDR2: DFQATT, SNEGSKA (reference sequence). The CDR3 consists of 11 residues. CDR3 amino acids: CSANERAEAFF. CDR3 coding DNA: TGCAGTGCCAACGAGAGGGCTGAAGCTTTCTTT.

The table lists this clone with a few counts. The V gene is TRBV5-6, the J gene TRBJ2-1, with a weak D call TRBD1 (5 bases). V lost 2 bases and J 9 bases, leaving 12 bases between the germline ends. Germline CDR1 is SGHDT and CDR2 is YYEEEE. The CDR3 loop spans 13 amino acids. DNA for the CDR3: TGTGCCAGCAGCTTTAACTGGACACCTGAGCAGTTCTTC. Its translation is CASSFNWTPEQFF.

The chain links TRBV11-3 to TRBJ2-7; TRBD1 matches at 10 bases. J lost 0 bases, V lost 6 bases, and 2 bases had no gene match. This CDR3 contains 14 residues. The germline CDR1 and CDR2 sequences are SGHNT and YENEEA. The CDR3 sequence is CASRGQGSSYEQYF. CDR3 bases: TGTGCCAGCAGGGGACAGGGGAGCTCCTACGAGCAGTACTTC.

CDR3 region: CASSLAGRGKYEQYF. For the CDR3, the DNA is TGTGCCAGCAGCTTGGCTGGTAGGGGTAAATACGAGCAGTACTTC. V is TRBV5-6 and J is TRBJ2-7; tentative D call: TRBD1 (5 bases). Germline values: CDR1 SGHDT, CDR2 YYEEEE. Trimming removed 0 bases from V and 4 bases from J, with 14 bases in between. There are 15 residues in the CDR3.

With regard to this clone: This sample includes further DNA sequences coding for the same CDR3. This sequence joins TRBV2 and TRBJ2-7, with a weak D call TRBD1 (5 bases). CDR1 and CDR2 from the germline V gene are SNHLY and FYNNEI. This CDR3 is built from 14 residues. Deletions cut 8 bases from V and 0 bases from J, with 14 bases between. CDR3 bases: TGTGCCAGCGGGCAGGGCGCCATCTCCTACGAGCAGTACTTC. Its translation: CASGQGAISYEQYF.

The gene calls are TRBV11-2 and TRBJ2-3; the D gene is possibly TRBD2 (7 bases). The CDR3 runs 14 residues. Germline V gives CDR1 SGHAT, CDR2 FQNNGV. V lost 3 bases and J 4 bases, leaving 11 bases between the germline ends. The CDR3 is CASSLRGPPDTQYF. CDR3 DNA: TGTGCCAGCAGCTTGCGGGGGCCCCCAGATACGCAGTATTTT.

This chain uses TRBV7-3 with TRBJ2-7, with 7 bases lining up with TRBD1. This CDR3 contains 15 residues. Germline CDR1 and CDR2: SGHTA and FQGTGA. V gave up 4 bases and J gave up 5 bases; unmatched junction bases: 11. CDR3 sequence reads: CASSSVETGNDEQYF. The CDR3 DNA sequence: TGTGCCAGCAGCTCGGTCGAGACAGGGAACGACGAGCAGTACTTC.

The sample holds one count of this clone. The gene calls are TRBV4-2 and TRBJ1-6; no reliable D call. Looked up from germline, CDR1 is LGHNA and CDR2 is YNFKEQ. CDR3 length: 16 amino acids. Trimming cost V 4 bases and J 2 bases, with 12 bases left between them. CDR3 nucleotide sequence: TGTGCCAGCAGCCCTAGCGGGGTAACCTATAATTCACCCCTCCACTTT. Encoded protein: CASSPSGVTYNSPLHF.

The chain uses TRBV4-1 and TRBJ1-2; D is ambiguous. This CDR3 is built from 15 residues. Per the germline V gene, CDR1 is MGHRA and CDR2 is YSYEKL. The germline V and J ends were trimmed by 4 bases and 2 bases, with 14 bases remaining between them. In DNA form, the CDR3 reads TGCGCCAGCAGCCTAGACACGGGTTTGAACTATGGCTACACCTTC. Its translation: CASSLDTGLNYGYTF.

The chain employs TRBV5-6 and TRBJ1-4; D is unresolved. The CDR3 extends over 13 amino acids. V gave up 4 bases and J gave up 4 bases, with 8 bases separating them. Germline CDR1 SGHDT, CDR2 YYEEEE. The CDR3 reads CASSEVLNEKLFF. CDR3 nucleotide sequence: TGTGCCAGCAGCGAGGTCCTTAATGAAAAACTGTTTTTT.

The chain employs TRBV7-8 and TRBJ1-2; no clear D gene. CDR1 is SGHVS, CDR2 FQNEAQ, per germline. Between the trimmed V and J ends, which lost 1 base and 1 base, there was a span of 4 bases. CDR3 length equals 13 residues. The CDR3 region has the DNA TGTGCCAGCAGCTTAGACAGTAACTATGGCTACACCTTC. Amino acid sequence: CASSLDSNYGYTF.

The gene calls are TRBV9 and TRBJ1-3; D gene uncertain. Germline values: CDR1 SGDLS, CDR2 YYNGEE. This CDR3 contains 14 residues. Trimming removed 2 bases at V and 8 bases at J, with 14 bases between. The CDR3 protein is CASSVRGTEDTIYF. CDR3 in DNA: TGTGCCAGCAGCGTGCGGGGAACGGAGGACACCATATATTTT. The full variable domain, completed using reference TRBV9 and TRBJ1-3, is DSGVTQTPKHLITATGQRVTLRCSPRSGDLSVYWYQQSLDQGLQFLIQYYNGEERAKGNILERFSAQQFPDLHSELNLSSLELGDSALYFCASSVRGTEDTIYFGEGSWLTVV.

For the CDR3, the DNA is TGTGCCAGCAGCTTTCAGACTAGCGGGAGAGGTGAGCAGTTCTTC. It encodes CASSFQTSGRGEQFF. V is TRBV7-2 and J is TRBJ2-1; 12 bases are shared with TRBD2. The CDR3 is made up of 15 amino acids. Germline CDR1 reads SGHTA; CDR2 reads FQGNSA. J was trimmed by 9 bases and V by 3 bases; bases with no gene match: 6.

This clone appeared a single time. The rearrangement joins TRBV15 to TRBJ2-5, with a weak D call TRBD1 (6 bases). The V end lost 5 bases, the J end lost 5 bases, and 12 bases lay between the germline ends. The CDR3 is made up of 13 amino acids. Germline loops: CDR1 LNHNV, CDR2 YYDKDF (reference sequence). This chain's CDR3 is CATSHLGAETQYF. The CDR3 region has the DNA TGTGCCACCAGCCATCTGGGGGCGGAGACCCAGTACTTC.

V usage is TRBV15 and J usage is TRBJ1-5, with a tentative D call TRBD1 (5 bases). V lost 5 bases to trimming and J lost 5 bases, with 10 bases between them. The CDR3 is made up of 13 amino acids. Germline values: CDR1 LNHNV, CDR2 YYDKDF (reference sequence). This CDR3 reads CATSPGRYQPQHF. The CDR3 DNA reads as TGTGCCACCAGCCCAGGGCGATATCAGCCCCAGCATTTT.